This T cell receptor beta chain is drawn from a study of blood T cell repertoires in COVID-19. Overall study context: PBMCs, B-cell-depleted T cells, or T cells were the source of the cDNA or gDNA that made up the material.

Participants were aged about 18 to 100 years from approximately 25 US areas. Cohorts were based on clinical histories the participants reported. Individuals in the exposed group had encountered a COVID-19 case within 2 weeks preceding study entry. The protocol was immunoSEQ multiplex PCR, while the TCRdb copy is restricted to in-frame clones and leaves out a portion. In the table there are some 150,000 clones, under 85% of which are singletons. In this sample, this clone turned up once. The CDR3 extends over 15 amino acids. V lost 3 bases and J 8 bases, leaving 19 bases between the germline ends. From germline, CDR1 is LNHDA and CDR2 SQIVND (reference sequence).

The specimen sequenced was PBMCs or T cells enriched from blood (not recorded which). This clonotype was obtained from a woman aged 18-35 years who had been exposed to COVID-19. The V gene is TRBV19, the J gene TRBJ1-2, with a tentative D call TRBD1 (5 bases). CDR3 amino acids: CASSISGTNFGGYTF. The DNA of the CDR3 is TGTGCCAGTAGTATCTCCGGGACTAACTTTGGAGGCTACACCTTC. Combining the CDR3 with reference TRBV19 and TRBJ1-2 gives the whole variable domain DGGITQSPKYLFRKEGQNVTLSCEQNLNHDAMYWYRQDPGQGLRLIYYSQIVNDFQKGDIAEGYSVSREKKESFPLTVTSAQKNPTAFYLCASSISGTNFGGYTFGSGTRLTVV.